This T cell receptor (beta chain) appears in the sequencing data of a study of regulatory T cells in long-lasting Graves disease. Indicated time point: persistent/refractory GD, antithyroid drugs over 5 years with positive TRAb. Researchers made the TCR library from RNA that was extracted from PBMCs. Each patient gave roughly 9.2 milliliters of EDTA-anticoagulated peripheral blood. Whole-study results and caveats: Newly diagnosed patients shared about a thousand public clonotypes; persistent patients shared about 2,500.

Both iRepertoire HTBI primers and Arm-PCR of CDR3 regions were used to build the TCR beta libraries. TCRdb reanalysed the multiplex PCR reads using MiXCR and keeps one entry per CDR3 protein. The table lists hundreds of thousands of distinct CDR3 sequences, 20% to 25% of them singletons. This clonotype was observed a few times. The antigen is undetermined. The CDR3 totals 14 residues. Trimming removed 4 bases at V and 5 bases at J, with 15 bases between. In germline, CDR1 is SGHRS, CDR2 YFSETQ. The receptor's source is a female donor with Graves disease. The specimen was peripheral blood mononuclear cells (PBMCs), collected when the disease was refractory, from a patient treated with antithyroid drugs. This chain links TRBV5-1 with TRBJ2-5; D tentatively fits TRBD1 or TRBD2 (5 bases each). Here the CDR3 reads CASSLGPSRETQYF. The CDR3 nucleotides are TGCGCCAGCAGCCTGGGACCATCCAGGGAGACCCAGTACTTC.